This TCR beta chain was profiled in a study of T-cell memory formation after mild COVID-19. TCRdb independently ran MiXCR on the 5' RACE reads; one entry per CDR3 protein. The repertoire holds about 360,000 distinct CDR3 sequences, with around 14% as singletons. CDR1 and CDR2 from the germline V gene are SGHRS and YFSETQ. V shed 0 bases, J shed 4 bases, and the junction held 5 bases outside the gene matches. This CDR3 region has 15 residues. This TCR was recovered from a man between 18 and 29 years old who had mild COVID-19 (a few samples of this study predate the infection). Cell type and time point are not known. The sample taken for sequencing was PBMCs or a T cell subset sorted from them (not recorded which). The chain is built from TRBV5-1 and TRBJ2-5; the match to TRBD2 covers 8 bases. The CDR3 nucleotides are TGCGCCAGCAGCTTGGACAGCGGGGGACTAGAGACCCAGTACTTC. Amino acids: CASSLDSGGLETQYF.